A single sample gave rise to the 25 T cell receptor beta chains below, sequenced in a study of control samples from healthy donors and cancer patients. Sequencing used immunoSEQ multiplex PCR; TCRdb keeps in-frame clones, though not all of them. Among 100,000 or so clones listed, roughly 84% were seen once. The specimen was blood. These receptors were taken from a woman aged 45-60 years in good health.

Written as DNA, the CDR3 is TGCGCCAGCAGCCAAGATGTCAAGGGGAACACTGAAGCTTTCTTT. Translated, it gives CASSQDVKGNTEAFF. The chain is built from TRBV4-1 and TRBJ1-1; D ambiguous. Trimming pared 0 bases from V and 1 base from J, leaving 9 bases between. CDR1 and CDR2 from the germline V gene are MGHRA and YSYEKL. The CDR3 is made up of 15 amino acids.

V is TRBV2 and J is TRBJ2-1; maybe TRBD2 (6 bases). V was clipped by 11 bases and J by 8 bases, with 22 bases between them. The CDR3 length is 14 residues. Germline V gives CDR1 SNHLY, CDR2 FYNNEI. For the CDR3, the DNA is TGTGCCGGGTCGACTAGAAGAGGTGGGGATGAGCAGTTCTTC. Amino acid sequence: CAGSTRRGGDEQFF. The full variable domain, completed using reference TRBV2 and TRBJ2-1, is EPEVTQTPSHQVTQMGQEVILRCVPISNHLYFYWYRQILGQKVEFLVSFYNNEISEKSEIFDDQFSVERPDGSNFTLKIRSTKLEDSAMYFCAGSTRRGGDEQFFGPGTRLTVL.

The V call is TRBV28, the J call TRBJ2-2; no clear D. V was trimmed by 1 base and J by 7 bases, leaving 4 bases between them. The CDR3 is 12 residues long. Germline CDR1 MDHEN, CDR2 SYDVKM. The CDR3 here is CASSLSFGELFF. Written as DNA, the CDR3 is TGTGCCAGCAGTTTATCTTTCGGGGAGCTGTTTTTT.

The chain has TRBV11-2 and TRBJ2-2; D uncertain. CDR1 is SGHAT, CDR2 FQNNGV, per germline. With 5 bases removed from V and 4 bases from J, the gap between germline ends came to 14 bases. The CDR3 covers 15 residues. Here the CDR3 reads CASSRVSRSTGELFF. DNA for the CDR3: TGTGCCAGCAGCCGAGTCAGTAGGAGCACCGGGGAGCTGTTTTTT.

The chain joins TRBV25-1 to TRBJ2-2, with D perhaps TRBD2 (6 bases). Trimming removed 7 bases from V and 8 bases from J, with 20 bases in between. The CDR3 has 15 amino acids. Germline V lookup: CDR1 MGHDK, CDR2 SYGVNS. The CDR3 DNA sequence: TGTGCCAGCACTCGAACCGTAGGAGGGGCTGGGGAGCTGTTTTTT. Residues: CASTRTVGGAGELFF.

The chain uses TRBV7-8 and TRBJ1-5; D remains ambiguous. The CDR3 consists of 15 residues. V lost 2 bases, J lost 6 bases, and 14 bases lay in between. Germline V lookup: CDR1 SGHVS, CDR2 FQNEAQ. CDR3 in amino acids: CASSLTHYGAQPQHF. The CDR3 bases are TGTGCCAGCAGCTTAACCCACTACGGTGCTCAGCCCCAGCATTTT.

This clone is a singleton in its sample. DNA for the CDR3: TGTGCCAGCAGCTTAGTAAGCGCATATGGCTACACCTTC. It codes for CASSLVSAYGYTF. The chain uses TRBV7-3 and TRBJ1-2; unclear D gene. Looked up from germline, CDR1 is SGHTA and CDR2 is FQGTGA. The CDR3 length is 13 residues. V was cut by 2 bases and J by 5 bases, with 9 bases left in between.

The rearrangement joins TRBV25-1 to TRBJ2-2, with a tentative D call TRBD2 (5 bases). V lost 6 bases and J 3 bases, leaving 14 bases between the germline ends. The V gene's germline CDR1 is MGHDK and CDR2 SYGVNS. The CDR3 spans 15 residues. CDR3 coding DNA: TGTGCCAGCAGCCCCTCGGGGTCTGACACCGGGGAGCTGTTTTTT. The encoded protein is CASSPSGSDTGELFF.

A few counts support this clone. The chain has TRBV30 and TRBJ1-3, with D perhaps TRBD1 (5 bases). Germline V CDR1 and CDR2: GTSNPN, SVGIG (reference sequence). Trimming stripped 2 bases from V and 0 bases from J, with 11 bases between. This CDR3 comprises 15 residues. The CDR3 here is CAWSSDRTSGNTIYF. Written as DNA, the CDR3 is TGTGCCTGGAGTTCCGACAGAACCTCTGGAAACACCATATATTTT.

This clone came up a few times. The chain carries TRBV19 and TRBJ2-3, with a tentative D call TRBD2 (6 bases). CDR3 length: 16 amino acids. Germline V gene lookup returns CDR1 LNHDA and CDR2 SQIVND (reference sequence). V lost 4 bases to trimming and J lost 3 bases, with 17 bases between them. CDR3 in amino acids: CASSKPPGSGTDTQYF. CDR3 DNA: TGTGCCAGTAGTAAACCTCCCGGGAGCGGGACAGATACGCAGTATTTT.

The genes are TRBV9 and TRBJ1-2; D is possibly TRBD1 (6 bases). With 0 bases removed from V and 3 bases from J, the gap between germline ends came to 24 bases. This CDR3 contains 19 residues. The germline V gene encodes CDR1 SGDLS and CDR2 YYNGEE. CDR3 sequence: CASSVDPRTADLGDYGYTF. CDR3 DNA sequence: TGTGCCAGCAGCGTAGACCCGCGGACAGCCGATCTAGGGGACTATGGCTACACCTTC.

This clone was found a few times. V is TRBV14 and J is TRBJ2-4; D uncertain. The CDR3 length is 16 residues. Germline-derived CDR1 and CDR2 are SGHDN and FVKESK. Between the trimmed V and J ends, which lost 0 bases and 2 bases, there was a span of 11 bases. This CDR3 reads CASSQEYGPPKNIQYF. CDR3 sequence (DNA): TGTGCCAGCAGCCAAGAATATGGCCCCCCCAAAAACATTCAGTACTTC.

This clone was seen a single time. The chain employs TRBV19 and TRBJ1-2, with D unresolved. The V end lost 0 bases, the J end lost 5 bases, and 22 bases lay between the germline ends. This CDR3 region has 18 residues. Germline CDR1 LNHDA, CDR2 SQIVND (reference sequence). CDR3 amino acids: CASSIETSLGVTAYGYTF. The CDR3 nucleotides read TGTGCCAGTAGTATAGAGACGTCTCTAGGAGTTACAGCTTATGGCTACACCTTC.

The V and J genes are TRBV11-2 and TRBJ2-1; 7 bases are a match to TRBD2. The CDR3 is 14 amino acids. CDR1 is SGHAT, CDR2 FQNNGV, per germline. J was trimmed by 0 bases and V by 7 bases; bases with no gene match: 3. CDR3 sequence reads: CASNLADSYNEQFF. In nucleotides, the CDR3 is TGTGCCAGCAACCTAGCGGACTCCTACAATGAGCAGTTCTTC.

V gene TRBV5-1 combines with J gene TRBJ2-6; TRBD1 is a possible D gene (6 bases). The V and J ends lost 1 base and 1 base respectively, with 9 bases between them. This CDR3 contains 16 residues. CDR1 and CDR2 (germline): SGHRS, YFSETQ. CDR3 sequence: CASSLTGTSGANVLTF. In DNA, the CDR3 is TGCGCCAGCAGCTTGACAGGGACGTCTGGGGCCAACGTCCTGACTTTC.

This chain joins TRBV5-4 and TRBJ1-2; 7 nucleotides align to TRBD1. Germline V gene sequence: CDR1 SGHNT, CDR2 YYREEE (reference sequence). Losses at the gene ends were 4 bases for V and 4 bases for J; bases not matched to a gene: 10. The CDR3 totals 15 residues. This CDR3 is CASSPRGALSYGYTF. CDR3 coding DNA: TGTGCCAGCAGCCCCAGGGGGGCCCTCTCCTATGGCTACACCTTC.

This chain connects TRBV7-2 to TRBJ2-5, with TRBD2 matching over 8 bases. CDR3 length: 16 amino acids. Germline trimming cut 3 bases from V and 5 bases from J; bases unmatched to any gene: 11. Germline V lookup: CDR1 SGHTA, CDR2 FQGNSA. The CDR3 protein is CASSLARGGRAETQYF. CDR3 nucleotide sequence: TGTGCCAGCAGCTTGGCCCGGGGGGGCAGGGCGGAGACCCAGTACTTC.

For this clone: The final CDR3 position lacks the conserved phenylalanine or tryptophan, pointing to a likely read error. The DNA is left out, because the CDR3 cannot be placed on it with certainty; the CDR3 is given as TCRdb lists it. The chain links TRBV7-2 to TRBJ2-7; TRBD2 is taken as the D call from the table, unchecked against the DNA. The CDR3 numbers 18 amino acids, ends counted. The germline V gene encodes CDR1 SGHTA and CDR2 FQGNSA. The CDR3: CASSPGGARLAGDRSSRH.

The gene calls are TRBV2 and TRBJ2-1; D is perhaps TRBD2 (5 bases). V lost 4 bases and J 4 bases, leaving 20 bases between the germline ends. The CDR3 totals 17 residues. From germline, CDR1 is SNHLY and CDR2 FYNNEI. The CDR3 DNA reads as TGTGCCAGCAGTGGCCGGGGTGGCCGGTTGAGTTACAATGAGCAGTTCTTC. It yields the protein CASSGRGGRLSYNEQFF.

This clone was counted a few times. The J gene is TRBJ1-1, the V gene TRBV6-5; the D gene is possibly TRBD1 (6 bases). V was pared by 6 bases and J by 4 bases, with 18 bases between. The CDR3 loop spans 15 amino acids. Germline-derived CDR1 and CDR2 are MNHEY and SVGAGI. The CDR3 nucleotides are TGTGCCAGCAGCAGGAGCAGGGGCGCCGGCACTGAAGCTTTCTTT. Amino acid sequence: CASSRSRGAGTEAFF.

The J gene is TRBJ2-3, the V gene TRBV18; a weak D match, TRBD2 (7 bases). V lost 3 bases and J lost 6, with 13 bases in between. The V gene's germline CDR1 is KGHSH and CDR2 LQKENI. The CDR3 is made up of 14 amino acids. The CDR3: CASSPGGGLDTQYF. CDR3 in DNA: TGTGCCAGCTCACCGGGCGGGGGCCTTGATACGCAGTATTTT.

This rearrangement joins TRBV7-2 to TRBJ1-1; D possibly corresponds to TRBD1 (5 bases). This CDR3 has 12 residues. The V end lost 2 bases, the J end lost 5 bases, and 6 bases lay between the germline ends. CDR1 SGHTA and CDR2 FQGNSA come from the germline V gene. DNA for the CDR3: TGTGCCAGCAGCTTAACAGGAACTGAAGCTTTCTTT. Protein product: CASSLTGTEAFF. Full variable domain (rest looked up from reference TRBV7-2 and TRBJ1-1): GAGVSQSPSNKVTEKGKDVELRCDPISGHTALYWYRQSLGQGLEFLIYFQGNSAPDKSGLPSDRFSAERTGGSVSTLTIQRTQQEDSAVYLCASSLTGTEAFFGQGTRLTVV.

This chain joins TRBV20-1 and TRBJ1-2, with no clear D. Germline CDR1 DFQATT, CDR2 SNEGSKA (reference sequence). V lost 3 bases and J lost 8, with 25 bases in between. CDR3 size: 16 residues. CDR3 DNA sequence: TGCAGTGCTAGTACGACATCCGAGGGCTCGGCTCGGGGCTACACCTTC. Its protein product is CSASTTSEGSARGYTF.

This rearrangement joins TRBV27 to TRBJ1-5; D not resolved. There are 15 residues in the CDR3. Germline-derived CDR1 and CDR2 are MNHEY and SMNVEV (reference sequence). V dropped 1 base and J dropped 7 bases, with 14 bases sitting between them. The CDR3 protein is CASSLWRPVGQPQHF. The CDR3 bases are TGTGCCAGCAGTTTATGGAGACCGGTGGGACAGCCCCAGCATTTT.

The V call is TRBV5-4, the J call TRBJ1-1; TRBD1 is a possible D gene (6 bases). V was shortened by 1 base and J by 0 bases, with 16 bases between the two germline ends. The CDR3 runs 17 residues. From germline, CDR1 is SGHNT and CDR2 YYREEE (reference sequence). CDR3 coding DNA: TGTGCCAGCAGCTTGCCCACCGGCCGGGGGCTGAACACTGAAGCTTTCTTT. This translates into CASSLPTGRGLNTEAFF.